This TCR beta chain derives from a study of technical replicates of blood from a few donors. Here immunoSEQ multiplex PCR was the method, and the copy in TCRdb shows in-frame clones only, minus some. The sample shows tens of thousands of clones, roughly four fifths of them seen only once. The CDR3 is 11 amino acids. Germline CDR1 and CDR2: MNHEY and SVGAGI. This clone was observed a handful of times. The sequencing sample was made of PBMCs. The clonotype originates from a human donor in good health. Some clones in this sample may be carry-over from other donors' samples. This sequence joins TRBV6-5 and TRBJ1-5; 9 bases match TRBD1. This CDR3 is CGTGDNQPQHF. CDR3 in DNA: TGTGGGACAGGGGACAATCAGCCCCAGCATTTT.